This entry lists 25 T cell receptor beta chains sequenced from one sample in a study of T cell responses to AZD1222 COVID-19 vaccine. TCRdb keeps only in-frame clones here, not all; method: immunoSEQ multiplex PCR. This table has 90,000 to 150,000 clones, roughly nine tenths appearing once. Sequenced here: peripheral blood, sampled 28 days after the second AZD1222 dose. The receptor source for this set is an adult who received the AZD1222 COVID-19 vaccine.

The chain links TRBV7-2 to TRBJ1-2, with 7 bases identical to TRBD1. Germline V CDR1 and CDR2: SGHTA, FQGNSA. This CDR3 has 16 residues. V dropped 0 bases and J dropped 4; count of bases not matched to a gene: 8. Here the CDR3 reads CASSLAADRVTYGYTF. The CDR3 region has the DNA TGTGCCAGCAGCTTAGCAGCCGACAGGGTGACCTATGGCTACACCTTC.

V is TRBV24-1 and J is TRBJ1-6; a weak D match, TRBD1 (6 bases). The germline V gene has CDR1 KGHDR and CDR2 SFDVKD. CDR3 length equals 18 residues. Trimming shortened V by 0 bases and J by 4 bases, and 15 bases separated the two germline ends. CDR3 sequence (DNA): TGTGCCACCAGTGATTTGTCCTCTAGGGGGGCGTATAATTCACCCCTCCACTTT. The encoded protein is CATSDLSSRGAYNSPLHF.

CDR3: CSARSQLEAFF. The CDR3 DNA is TGCAGTGCTAGGTCCCAACTTGAAGCTTTCTTT. The chain has TRBV20-1 and TRBJ1-1, with D hard to call. V was shortened by 3 bases and J by 7 bases, with 9 bases between the two germline ends. The CDR3 spans 11 residues. CDR1 is DFQATT and CDR2 is SNEGSKA in the germline V gene (reference sequence).

CDR3 DNA: TGTGCCAGCGCAAACCCGGGACAGGGGGCTTATGGCTACACCTTC. This codes for CASANPGQGAYGYTF. V and J are TRBV18 and TRBJ1-2; 12 bases map to TRBD1. This CDR3 contains 15 residues. Germline CDR1 reads KGHSH; CDR2 reads LQKENI. With V trimmed by 8 bases and J by 5 bases, 9 bases remained unmatched.

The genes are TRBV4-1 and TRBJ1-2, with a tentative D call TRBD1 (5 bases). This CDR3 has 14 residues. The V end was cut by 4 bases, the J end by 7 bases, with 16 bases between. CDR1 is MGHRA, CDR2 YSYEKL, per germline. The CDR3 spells CASSLGRLQGGYTF. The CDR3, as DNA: TGCGCCAGCAGCCTGGGGCGCCTGCAGGGTGGCTACACCTTC.

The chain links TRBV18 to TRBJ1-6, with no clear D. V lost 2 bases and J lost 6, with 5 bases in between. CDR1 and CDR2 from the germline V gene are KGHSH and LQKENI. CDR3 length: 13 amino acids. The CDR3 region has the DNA TGTGCCAGCTCACCATCTATTAATTCACCCCTCCACTTT. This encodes CASSPSINSPLHF.

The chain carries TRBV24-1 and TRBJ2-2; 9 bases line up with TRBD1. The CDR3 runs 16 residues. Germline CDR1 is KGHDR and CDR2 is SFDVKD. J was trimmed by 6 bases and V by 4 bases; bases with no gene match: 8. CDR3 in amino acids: CATSDSRDRVAGELFF. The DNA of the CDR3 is TGTGCCACCAGTGACTCCCGGGACAGGGTGGCCGGGGAGCTGTTTTTT.

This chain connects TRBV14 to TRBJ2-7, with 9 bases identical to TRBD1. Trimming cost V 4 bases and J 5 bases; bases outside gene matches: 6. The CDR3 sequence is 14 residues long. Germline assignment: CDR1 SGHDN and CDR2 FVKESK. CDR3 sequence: CASSRTGGRDEQYF. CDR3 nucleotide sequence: TGTGCCAGCAGCCGCACAGGGGGCCGCGACGAGCAGTACTTC. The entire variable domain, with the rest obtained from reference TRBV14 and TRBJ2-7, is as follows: EAGVTQFPSHSVIEKGQTVTLRCDPISGHDNLYWYRRVMGKEIKFLLHFVKESKQDESGMPNNRFLAERTGGTYSTLKVQPAELEDSGVYFCASSRTGGRDEQYFGPGTRLTVT.

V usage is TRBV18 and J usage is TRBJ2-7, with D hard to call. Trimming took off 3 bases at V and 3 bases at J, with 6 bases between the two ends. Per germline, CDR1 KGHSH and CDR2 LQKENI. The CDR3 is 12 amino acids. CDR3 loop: CASSPSFYEQYF. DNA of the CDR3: TGTGCCAGCTCACCGAGTTTCTACGAGCAGTACTTC. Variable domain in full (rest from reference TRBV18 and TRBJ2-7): NAGVMQNPRHLVRRRGQEARLRCSPMKGHSHVYWYRQLPEEGLKFMVYLQKENIIDESGMPKERFSAEFPKEGPSILRIQQVVRGDSAAYFCASSPSFYEQYFGPGTRLTVT.

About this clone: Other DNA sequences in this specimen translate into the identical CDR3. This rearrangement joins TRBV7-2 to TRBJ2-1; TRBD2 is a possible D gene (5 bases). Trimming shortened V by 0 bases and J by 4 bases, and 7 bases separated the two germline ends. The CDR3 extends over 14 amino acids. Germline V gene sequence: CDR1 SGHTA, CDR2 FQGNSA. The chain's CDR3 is CASSLAPGYNEQFF. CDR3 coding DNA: TGTGCCAGCAGCTTAGCACCGGGATACAATGAGCAGTTCTTC.

The CDR3 DNA follows: TGTGCCAGCAGCTTAAGTGGGGACGGGATATTAGATACGCAGTATTTT. Translation: CASSLSGDGILDTQYF. The gene calls are TRBV7-3 and TRBJ2-3; perhaps D is TRBD1 or TRBD2 (5 bases each). CDR3 length: 16 residues. Deletions cut 1 base from V and 5 bases from J, with 16 bases between. Germline V lookup: CDR1 SGHTA, CDR2 FQGTGA. The full variable domain, its missing parts supplied by reference TRBV7-3 and TRBJ2-3, is GAGVSQTPSNKVTEKGKYVELRCDPISGHTALYWYRQSLGQGPEFLIYFQGTGAADDSGLPNDRFFAVRPEGSVSTLKIQRTERGDSAVYLCASSLSGDGILDTQYFGPGTRLTVL.

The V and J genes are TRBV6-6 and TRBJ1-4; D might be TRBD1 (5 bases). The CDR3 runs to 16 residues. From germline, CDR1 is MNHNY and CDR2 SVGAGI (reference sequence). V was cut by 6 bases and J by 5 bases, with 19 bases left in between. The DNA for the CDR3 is TGTGCCAGCAGCCAATCTTATGGGACGGTAAATGAAAAACTGTTTTTT. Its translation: CASSQSYGTVNEKLFF.

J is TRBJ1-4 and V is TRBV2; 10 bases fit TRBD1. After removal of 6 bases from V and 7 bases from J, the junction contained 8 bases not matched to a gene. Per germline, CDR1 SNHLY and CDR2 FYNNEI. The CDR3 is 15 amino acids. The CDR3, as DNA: TGTGCCAGCAGCGAGTCGGGACAGGGGTTTGAAAAACTGTTTTTT. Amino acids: CASSESGQGFEKLFF.

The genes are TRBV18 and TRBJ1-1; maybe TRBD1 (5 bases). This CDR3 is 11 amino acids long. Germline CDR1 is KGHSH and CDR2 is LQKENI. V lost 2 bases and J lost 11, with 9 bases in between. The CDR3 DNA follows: TGTGCCAGCTCACCAAGGGGTAGCGCTTTCTTT. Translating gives CASSPRGSAFF.

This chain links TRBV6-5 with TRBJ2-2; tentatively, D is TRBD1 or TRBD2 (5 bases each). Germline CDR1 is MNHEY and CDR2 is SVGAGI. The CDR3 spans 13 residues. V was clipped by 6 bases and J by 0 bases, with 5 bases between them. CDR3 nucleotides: TGTGCCAGCAGGGGGGCGAACACCGGGGAGCTGTTTTTT. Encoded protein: CASRGANTGELFF.

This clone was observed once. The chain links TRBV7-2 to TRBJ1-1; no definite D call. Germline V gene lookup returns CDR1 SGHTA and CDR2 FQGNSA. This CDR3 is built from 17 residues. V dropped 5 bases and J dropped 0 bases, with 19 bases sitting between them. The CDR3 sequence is CASSPTKNVRMNTEAFF. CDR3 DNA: TGTGCCAGCAGCCCAACGAAGAATGTCCGCATGAACACTGAAGCTTTCTTT.

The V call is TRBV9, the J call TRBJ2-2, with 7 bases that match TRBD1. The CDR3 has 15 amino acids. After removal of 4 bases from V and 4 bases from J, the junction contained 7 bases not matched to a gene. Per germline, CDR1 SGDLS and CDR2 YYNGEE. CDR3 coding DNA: TGTGCCAGCAGCTTCCGGGACAGACGCACCGGGGAGCTGTTTTTT. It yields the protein CASSFRDRRTGELFF.

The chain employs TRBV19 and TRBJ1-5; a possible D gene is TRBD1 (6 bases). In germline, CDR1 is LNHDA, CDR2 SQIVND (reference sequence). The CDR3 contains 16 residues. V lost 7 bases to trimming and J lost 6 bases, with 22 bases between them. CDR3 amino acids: CASTLAPRGYGQPQHF. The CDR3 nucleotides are TGTGCCAGTACCCTGGCCCCCAGGGGCTACGGTCAGCCCCAGCATTTT.

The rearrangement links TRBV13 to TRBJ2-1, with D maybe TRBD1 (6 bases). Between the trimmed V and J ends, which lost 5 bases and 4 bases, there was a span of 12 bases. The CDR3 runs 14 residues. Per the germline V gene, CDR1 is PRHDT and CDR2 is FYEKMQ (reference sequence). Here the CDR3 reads CASSPIRGYNEQFF. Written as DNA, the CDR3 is TGTGCCAGCAGCCCTATCAGGGGATACAATGAGCAGTTCTTC.

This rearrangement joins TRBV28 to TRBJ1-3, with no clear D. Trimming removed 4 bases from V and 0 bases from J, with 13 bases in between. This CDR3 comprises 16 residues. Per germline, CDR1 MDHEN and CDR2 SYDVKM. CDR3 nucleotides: TGTGCCAGCAGTTCAATACAGCACTCCTCTGGAAACACCATATATTTT. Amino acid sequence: CASSSIQHSSGNTIYF.

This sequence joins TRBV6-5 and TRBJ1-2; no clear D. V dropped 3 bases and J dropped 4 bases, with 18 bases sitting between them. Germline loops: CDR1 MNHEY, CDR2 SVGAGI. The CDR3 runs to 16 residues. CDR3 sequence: CASSYTVVGPFYGYTF. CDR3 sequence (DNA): TGTGCCAGCAGTTATACGGTAGTTGGACCATTCTATGGCTACACCTTC.

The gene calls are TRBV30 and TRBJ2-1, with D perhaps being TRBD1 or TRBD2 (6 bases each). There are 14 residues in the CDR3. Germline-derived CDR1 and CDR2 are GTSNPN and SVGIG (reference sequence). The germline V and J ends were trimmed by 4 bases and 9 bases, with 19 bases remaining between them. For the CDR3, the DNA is TGTGCCTGGAATGGGGGGCTCGTAATTGGTGAGCAGTTCTTC. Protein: CAWNGGLVIGEQFF.

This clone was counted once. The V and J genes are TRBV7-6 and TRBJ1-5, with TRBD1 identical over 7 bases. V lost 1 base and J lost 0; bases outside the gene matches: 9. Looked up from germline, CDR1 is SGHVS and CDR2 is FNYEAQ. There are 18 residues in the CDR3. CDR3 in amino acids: CASSLEAGTAYSNQPQHF. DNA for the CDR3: TGTGCCAGCAGCTTAGAGGCCGGGACAGCATATAGCAATCAGCCCCAGCATTTT.

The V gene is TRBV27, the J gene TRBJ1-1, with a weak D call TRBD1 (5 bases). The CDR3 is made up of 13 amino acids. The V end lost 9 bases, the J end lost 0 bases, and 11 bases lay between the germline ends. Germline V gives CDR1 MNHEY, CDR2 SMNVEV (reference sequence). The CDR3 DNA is TGTGCCAGTTCCGGGACCTTGAACACTGAAGCTTTCTTT. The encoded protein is CASSGTLNTEAFF.

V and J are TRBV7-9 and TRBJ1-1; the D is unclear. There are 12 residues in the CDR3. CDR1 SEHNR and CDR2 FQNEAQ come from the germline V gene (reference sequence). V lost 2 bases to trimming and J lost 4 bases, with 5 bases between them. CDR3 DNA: TGTGCCAGCAGCTTATGGGCCACTGAAGCTTTCTTT. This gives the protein CASSLWATEAFF.